A single sample is the source of the 26 T cell receptor beta chains below, sequenced in a study of T-cell memory formation after mild COVID-19. TCRdb fed the 5' RACE reads into MiXCR, producing one record per CDR3 protein. The table records 500,000 to 650,000 distinct CDR3 sequences, approximately 21% of them present only once. Sequenced input: PBMCs or a T cell subset sorted from them (not recorded which). Receptor source: an adult woman who had mild COVID-19 (a few samples of this study predate the infection). Cell type and time point are not known.

Comment on this clonotype: This may arise from a read error, as a much more abundant clone is one base away. V gene TRBV7-9 combines with J gene TRBJ2-1, with D unclear. The CDR3 has 11 amino acids. CDR1 is SEHNR and CDR2 is FQNEAQ in the germline V gene (reference sequence). V was clipped by 9 bases and J by 7 bases, with 10 bases between them. The chain's CDR3 is CARSDRNEQFF. The DNA of the CDR3 is TGTGCCAGAAGCGATCGTAATGAGCAGTTCTTC.

This clonotype appeared a few times. The gene calls are TRBV18 and TRBJ2-5; D is possibly TRBD1 (6 bases). This CDR3 has 16 residues. Germline assignment: CDR1 KGHSH and CDR2 LQKENI. Trimming left V 2 bases short and J 4 bases short, with 17 bases between. In DNA, the CDR3 is TGTGCCAGCTCACCATGGATCTGGGGGCGCAGAGAGACCCAGTACTTC. Its translation is CASSPWIWGRRETQYF.

J is TRBJ2-7 and V is TRBV29-1; 8 bases map to TRBD1. V shed 6 bases, J shed 2 bases, and the junction held 15 bases outside the gene matches. The CDR3 length is 16 residues. CDR1 SQVTM and CDR2 ANQGSEA come from the germline V gene. CDR3 coding DNA: TGCAGCGTCGGTGGGCCAGGGGGCCTCCATCCCTACGAGCAGTACTTC. Amino acid sequence: CSVGGPGGLHPYEQYF.

This clonotype was observed a few times. The genes are TRBV24-1 and TRBJ2-2; D possibly corresponds to TRBD1 (6 bases). Germline CDR1 KGHDR, CDR2 SFDVKD. Trimming left V 5 bases short and J 0 bases short, with 27 bases between. The CDR3 covers 21 residues. The CDR3 region has the DNA TGTGCCACCAGTGGCCCTCCCGGGACAAATCTCCTAGGGGCGAACACCGGGGAGCTGTTTTTT. Translating it yields CATSGPPGTNLLGANTGELFF.

This clonotype was seen a few times. This rearrangement joins TRBV20-1 to TRBJ2-3; the D gene could be TRBD1 or TRBD2 (5 bases each). Germline V gene data show CDR1 as DFQATT and CDR2 as SNEGSKA (reference sequence). This CDR3 is built from 14 residues. V shed 5 bases and J shed 4 bases, with 16 bases lying between them. CDR3 region: CSAPLIGGPDTQYF. The CDR3, as DNA: TGCAGTGCTCCTCTAATTGGGGGTCCAGATACGCAGTATTTT.

V usage is TRBV4-1 and J usage is TRBJ2-3; TRBD2 is a possible D gene (5 bases). CDR3 length: 16 residues. Trimming removed 3 bases from V and 0 bases from J, with 13 bases in between. Per germline, CDR1 MGHRA and CDR2 YSYEKL. The CDR3 DNA follows: TGCGCCAGCAGCCAGCAATCTTGGACTAGCACAGATACGCAGTATTTT. Its translation: CASSQQSWTSTDTQYF.

J is TRBJ2-3 and V is TRBV15; 10 positions match TRBD2. The CDR3 spans 17 residues. V gave up 1 base and J gave up 4 bases; unmatched junction bases: 8. CDR1 is LNHNV, CDR2 YYDKDF, per germline (reference sequence). The CDR3, as DNA: TGTGCCACCAGCAGAGTTAGGGGGGGGACTAGCGCAGATACGCAGTATTTT. Amino acids: CATSRVRGGTSADTQYF.

This rearrangement joins TRBV29-1 to TRBJ2-1; TRBD2 agrees at 10 bases. CDR1 SQVTM and CDR2 ANQGSEA come from the germline V gene. The CDR3 extends over 14 amino acids. Losses at the gene ends were 4 bases for V and 4 bases for J; bases not matched to a gene: 4. The CDR3 loop is CSVVWTSGYNEQFF. The DNA for the CDR3 is TGCAGCGTTGTGTGGACTAGCGGATACAATGAGCAGTTCTTC.

This clonotype was detected only a few times. This sequence joins TRBV24-1 and TRBJ1-2; possible D gene TRBD1, 5 bases. V was trimmed by 7 bases and J by 4 bases, leaving 9 bases between them. The CDR3 consists of 12 residues. Germline V CDR1 and CDR2: KGHDR, SFDVKD. The CDR3 DNA reads as TGTGCCACCAGCCTGGGGCTCTATGGCTACACCTTC. It specifies CATSLGLYGYTF.

The V and J genes are TRBV24-1 and TRBJ1-3; D perhaps matches TRBD1 (5 bases). This CDR3 spans 15 amino acids. V lost 4 bases to trimming and J lost 0 bases, with 9 bases between them. Germline CDR1 and CDR2: KGHDR and SFDVKD. CDR3 loop: CATSEGTSSGNTIYF. The CDR3 DNA reads TGTGCCACCAGTGAAGGGACCTCCTCTGGAAACACCATATATTTT.

The V call is TRBV5-5, the J call TRBJ2-5; TRBD1 matches at 9 bases. The CDR3 covers 14 residues. J was trimmed by 5 bases and V by 5 bases; bases with no gene match: 7. Per germline, CDR1 SGHKS and CDR2 YYEKEE (reference sequence). CDR3 region: CASSSGTGRETQYF. CDR3 DNA sequence: TGTGCCAGCAGTTCCGGGACAGGGCGGGAGACCCAGTACTTC.

V and J are TRBV20-1 and TRBJ2-1; the match to TRBD2 covers 11 bases. The trim removed 6 bases at V and 8 bases at J, leaving 9 bases unmatched. From germline, CDR1 is DFQATT and CDR2 SNEGSKA (reference sequence). This CDR3 contains 14 residues. CDR3 coding DNA: TGCAGTGCCGTAACTAGCGGGAGAGGTGATGAGCAGTTCTTC. It yields the protein CSAVTSGRGDEQFF.

The chain uses TRBV2 and TRBJ2-7; no firm D call. The length of the CDR3 is 12 residues. Per the germline V gene, CDR1 is SNHLY and CDR2 is FYNNEI. The V gene lost 6 bases and the J gene lost 3 bases, with 9 bases spanning the gap. The CDR3 spells CASRPEGYEQYF. CDR3 DNA: TGTGCCAGCAGGCCCGAAGGCTACGAGCAGTACTTC. The variable domain in full, completed from reference TRBV2 and TRBJ2-7, reads EPEVTQTPSHQVTQMGQEVILRCVPISNHLYFYWYRQILGQKVEFLVSFYNNEISEKSEIFDDQFSVERPDGSNFTLKIRSTKLEDSAMYFCASRPEGYEQYFGPGTRLTVT.

This clonotype was counted a few times. The chain is built from TRBV6-2 or TRBV6-3 and TRBJ2-1, with 10 bases lining up with TRBD1. V trimming: 7 bases; J trimming: 8 bases; junction bases outside the gene matches: 5. The CDR3 spans 13 residues. Germline V lookup: CDR1 MNHEY, CDR2 SVGEGT. As DNA, the CDR3 is TGTGCCAGCATGCCGGGACAGGGGTATGAGCAGTTCTTC. Residues: CASMPGQGYEQFF.

V and J are TRBV7-9 and TRBJ1-1, with D perhaps matching TRBD1 (6 bases). Germline lookup yields CDR1 SEHNR and CDR2 FQNEAQ (reference sequence). The CDR3 is made up of 12 amino acids. Trimming removed 7 bases at V and 7 bases at J, with 13 bases between. The CDR3 loop is CASITGLGEAFF. The CDR3, as DNA: TGTGCCAGCATCACAGGGTTGGGTGAAGCTTTCTTT.

This clonotype has more than one count but fewer than ten. The chain couples TRBV7-9 to TRBJ2-2; D unclear. CDR3 length: 15 residues. V lost 3 bases and J lost 0, with 8 bases in between. Germline CDR1 SEHNR, CDR2 FQNEAQ (reference sequence). CDR3 bases: TGTGCCAGCAGCTTTGGCCCCGCGAACACCGGGGAGCTGTTTTTT. It translates to CASSFGPANTGELFF.

This chain joins TRBV4-1 and TRBJ2-5; D possibly corresponds to TRBD2 (5 bases). Trimming took 4 bases from V and 4 from J, leaving 16 bases between them. The V gene's germline CDR1 is MGHRA and CDR2 YSYEKL. The CDR3 runs to 15 residues. DNA of the CDR3: TGCGCCAGCAGCCTCGGATTAGCGTTTGGAGAGACCCAGTACTTC. It is translated as CASSLGLAFGETQYF.

The J gene is TRBJ2-3, the V gene TRBV11-2, with D maybe TRBD2 (7 bases). The CDR3 has 17 amino acids. CDR1 and CDR2 from the germline V gene are SGHAT and FQNNGV. Trimming stripped 1 base from V and 2 bases from J, with 16 bases between. CDR3 sequence (DNA): TGTGCCAGCAGCTTAGTGGGCGGGGGCATACCCACAGATACGCAGTATTTT. Encoded protein: CASSLVGGGIPTDTQYF.

The rearrangement joins TRBV3-1 to TRBJ2-7; 9 nucleotides line up with TRBD2. The CDR3 is made up of 16 amino acids. The germline CDR1 and CDR2 sequences are LGHDT and YNNKEL (reference sequence). V lost 3 bases and J lost 3; bases outside the gene matches: 9. In DNA form, the CDR3 reads TGTGCCAGCAGCCACAGTAGTGGGCGGGGGGGCTACGAGCAGTACTTC. As protein: CASSHSSGRGGYEQYF.

This chain links TRBV4-3 with TRBJ2-6, with a tentative D call TRBD1 (6 bases). CDR3 length equals 14 residues. Germline V gene lookup returns CDR1 LGHNA and CDR2 YSLEER. V was clipped by 6 bases and J by 0 bases, with 6 bases between them. In DNA form, the CDR3 reads TGCGCCAGCAGGGACAGCTCTGGGGCCAACGTCCTGACTTTC. Its protein product is CASRDSSGANVLTF.

This clonotype was observed a handful of times. V and J are TRBV20-1 and TRBJ2-1; 9 bases line up with TRBD2. The CDR3 extends over 15 amino acids. Germline trimming cut 4 bases from V and 7 bases from J; bases unmatched to any gene: 11. Germline V gene sequence: CDR1 DFQATT, CDR2 SNEGSKA (reference sequence). In DNA, the CDR3 is TGCAGTGCTATCTCGAGCGGGAGGAGCAGTAATGAGCAGTTCTTC. Amino acids: CSAISSGRSSNEQFF.

V usage is TRBV6-2 or TRBV6-3 and J usage is TRBJ2-5; 10 bases fit TRBD1. Germline V gives CDR1 MNHEY, CDR2 SVGEGT. There are 17 residues in the CDR3. J lost 4 bases, V lost 6 bases, and 14 bases had no gene match. This CDR3 reads CASSLHPGQGYGETQYF. In nucleotides, the CDR3 is TGTGCCAGCAGCCTACATCCGGGACAGGGGTACGGAGAGACCCAGTACTTC.

This clonotype was recorded a few times. The rearrangement joins TRBV7-7 to TRBJ2-5; TRBD2 aligns across 11 bases. The CDR3 runs 14 residues. Trimming took 6 bases from V and 5 from J; bases not matched to a gene: 5. The germline V gene encodes CDR1 SSHAT and CDR2 FNYEAQ (reference sequence). The CDR3 loop is CASSRTSGFETQYF. CDR3 coding DNA: TGTGCCAGCAGTCGGACTAGCGGGTTCGAGACCCAGTACTTC.

The chain employs TRBV18 and TRBJ2-3; 13 bases fit TRBD2. CDR3 length: 18 residues. The J segment lost 4 bases and the V segment lost 1 base, leaving 8 bases of the junction unmatched. Germline-derived CDR1 and CDR2 are KGHSH and LQKENI. CDR3 sequence: CASSPRNGLAGVSDTQYF. The CDR3 DNA is TGTGCCAGCTCACCACGAAACGGACTAGCGGGGGTGTCAGATACGCAGTATTTT.

The V and J genes are TRBV6-2 or TRBV6-3 and TRBJ2-7, with 10 bases matching TRBD1. Germline CDR1 reads MNHEY; CDR2 reads SVGEGT. The CDR3 covers 13 residues. J lost 8 bases, V lost 7 bases, and 8 bases had no gene match. CDR3: CASTQPGQGKQYF. The CDR3 DNA reads TGTGCCAGCACGCAACCGGGACAGGGGAAGCAGTACTTC.

The J gene is TRBJ1-4, the V gene TRBV29-1, with 8 bases aligning to TRBD1. The CDR3 consists of 13 residues. The germline V gene has CDR1 SQVTM and CDR2 ANQGSEA. With 6 bases clipped from V and 8 bases from J, the junction kept 8 bases outside the gene matches. For the CDR3, the DNA is TGCAGCGTGGGAAGGACAGGGTCCGAAAAACTGTTTTTT. Amino acid sequence: CSVGRTGSEKLFF.